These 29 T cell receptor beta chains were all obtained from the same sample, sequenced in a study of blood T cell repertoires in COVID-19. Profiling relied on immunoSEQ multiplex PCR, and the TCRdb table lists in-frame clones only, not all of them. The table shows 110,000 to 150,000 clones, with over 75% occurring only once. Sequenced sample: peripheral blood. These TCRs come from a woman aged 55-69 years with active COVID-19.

CDR3 DNA sequence: TGTGCCAGTGGACTAGCCCTCACAGATACGCAGTATTTT. Residues: CASGLALTDTQYF. This chain joins TRBV27 and TRBJ2-3, with TRBD2 identical over 8 bases. V was clipped by 9 bases and J by 2 bases; unmatched bases: 4. The CDR3 contains 13 residues. Germline V gene sequence: CDR1 MNHEY, CDR2 SMNVEV (reference sequence).

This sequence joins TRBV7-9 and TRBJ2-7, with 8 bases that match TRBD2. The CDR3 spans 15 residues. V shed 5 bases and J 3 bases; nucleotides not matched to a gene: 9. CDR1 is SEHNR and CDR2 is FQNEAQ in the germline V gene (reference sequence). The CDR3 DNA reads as TGTGCCAGCAGCACCACTAGCGGTCTTCGCTACGAGCAGTACTTC. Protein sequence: CASSTTSGLRYEQYF. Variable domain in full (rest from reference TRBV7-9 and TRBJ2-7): DTGVSQNPRHKITKRGQNVTFRCDPISEHNRLYWYRQTLGQGPEFLTYFQNEAQLEKSRLLSDRFSAERPKGSFSTLEIQRTEQGDSAMYLCASSTTSGLRYEQYFGPGTRLTVT.

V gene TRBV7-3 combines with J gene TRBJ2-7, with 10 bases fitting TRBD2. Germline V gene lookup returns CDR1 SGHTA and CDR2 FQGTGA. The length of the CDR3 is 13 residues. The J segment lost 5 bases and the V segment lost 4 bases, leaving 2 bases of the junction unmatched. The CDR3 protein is CASSSGLANEQYF. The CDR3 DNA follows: TGTGCCAGCAGCTCGGGACTAGCGAACGAGCAGTACTTC.

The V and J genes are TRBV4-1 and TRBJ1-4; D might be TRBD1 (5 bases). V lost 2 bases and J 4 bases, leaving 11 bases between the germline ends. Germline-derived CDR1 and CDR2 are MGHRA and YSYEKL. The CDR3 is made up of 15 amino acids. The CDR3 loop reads CASSQNWQGNEKLFF. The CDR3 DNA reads TGCGCCAGCAGCCAAAATTGGCAGGGTAATGAAAAACTGTTTTTT.

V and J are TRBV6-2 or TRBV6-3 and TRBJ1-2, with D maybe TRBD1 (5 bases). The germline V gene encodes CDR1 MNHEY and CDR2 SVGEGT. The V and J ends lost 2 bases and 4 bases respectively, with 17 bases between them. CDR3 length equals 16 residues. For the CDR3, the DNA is TGTGCCAGCAGTTACCCGGGACTCCGGGTTGGCTATGGCTACACCTTC. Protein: CASSYPGLRVGYGYTF.

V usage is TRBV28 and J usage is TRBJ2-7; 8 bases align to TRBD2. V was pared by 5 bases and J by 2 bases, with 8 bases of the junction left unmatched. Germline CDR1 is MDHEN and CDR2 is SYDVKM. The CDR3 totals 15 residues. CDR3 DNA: TGTGCCAGCAGTATATCTGCGGGAGGCGCCTACGAGCAGTACTTC. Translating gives CASSISAGGAYEQYF.

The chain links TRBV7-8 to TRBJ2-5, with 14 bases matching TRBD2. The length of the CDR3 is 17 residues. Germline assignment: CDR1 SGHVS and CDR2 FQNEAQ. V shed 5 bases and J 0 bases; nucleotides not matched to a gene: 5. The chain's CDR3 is CASSPRTSGRYQETQYF. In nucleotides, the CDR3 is TGTGCCAGCAGCCCGCGGACTAGCGGGAGGTACCAAGAGACCCAGTACTTC.

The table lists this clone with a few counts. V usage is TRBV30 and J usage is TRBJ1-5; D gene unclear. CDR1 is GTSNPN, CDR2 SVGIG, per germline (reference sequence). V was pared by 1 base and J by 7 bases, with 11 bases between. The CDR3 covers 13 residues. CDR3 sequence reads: CAWSGGKGQPQHF. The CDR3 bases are TGTGCCTGGAGTGGAGGGAAAGGCCAGCCCCAGCATTTT.

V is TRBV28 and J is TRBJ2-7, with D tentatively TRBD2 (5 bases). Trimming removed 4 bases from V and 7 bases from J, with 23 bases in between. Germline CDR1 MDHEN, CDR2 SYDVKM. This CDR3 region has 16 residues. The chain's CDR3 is CASSSLPPGWRLEQYF. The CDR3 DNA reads TGTGCCAGCAGTTCTTTACCCCCCGGTTGGAGGTTGGAGCAGTACTTC.

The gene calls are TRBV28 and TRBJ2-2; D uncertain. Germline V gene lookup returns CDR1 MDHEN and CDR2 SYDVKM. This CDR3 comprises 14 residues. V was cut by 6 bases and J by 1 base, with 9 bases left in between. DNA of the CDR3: TGTGCCAGCAGGTCGCCGGGGAACACCGGGGAGCTGTTTTTT. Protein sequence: CASRSPGNTGELFF. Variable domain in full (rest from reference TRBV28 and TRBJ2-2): DVKVTQSSRYLVKRTGEKVFLECVQDMDHENMFWYRQDPGLGLRLIYFSYDVKMKEKGDIPEGYSVSREKKERFSLILESASTNQTSMYLCASRSPGNTGELFFGEGSRLTVL.

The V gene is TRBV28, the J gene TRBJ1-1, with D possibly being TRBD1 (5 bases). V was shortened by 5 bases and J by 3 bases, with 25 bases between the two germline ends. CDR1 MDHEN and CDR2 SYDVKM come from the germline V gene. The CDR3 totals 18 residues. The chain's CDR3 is CASSTFVEGLGRDTEAFF. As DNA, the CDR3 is TGTGCCAGCAGTACGTTCGTAGAGGGACTCGGGCGAGACACTGAAGCTTTCTTT.

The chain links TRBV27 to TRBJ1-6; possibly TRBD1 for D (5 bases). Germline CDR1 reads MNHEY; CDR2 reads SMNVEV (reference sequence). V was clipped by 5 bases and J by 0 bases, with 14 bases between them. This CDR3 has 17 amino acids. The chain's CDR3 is CASSKQAGGSYNSPLHF. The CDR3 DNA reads TGTGCCAGCAGTAAACAGGCGGGGGGCTCCTATAATTCACCCCTCCACTTT.

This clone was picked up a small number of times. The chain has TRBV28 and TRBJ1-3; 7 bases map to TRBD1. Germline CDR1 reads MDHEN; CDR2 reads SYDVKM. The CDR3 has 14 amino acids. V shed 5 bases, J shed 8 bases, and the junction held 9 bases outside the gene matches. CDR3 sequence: CASSPTGTVDTIYF. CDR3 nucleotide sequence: TGTGCCAGCAGTCCCACCGGGACAGTAGACACCATATATTTT.

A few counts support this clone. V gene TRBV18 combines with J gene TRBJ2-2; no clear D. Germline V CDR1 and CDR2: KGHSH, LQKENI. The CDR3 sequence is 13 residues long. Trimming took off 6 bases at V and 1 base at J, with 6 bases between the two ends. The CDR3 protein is CASSRENTGELFF. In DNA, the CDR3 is TGTGCCAGCTCCCGCGAGAACACCGGGGAGCTGTTTTTT.

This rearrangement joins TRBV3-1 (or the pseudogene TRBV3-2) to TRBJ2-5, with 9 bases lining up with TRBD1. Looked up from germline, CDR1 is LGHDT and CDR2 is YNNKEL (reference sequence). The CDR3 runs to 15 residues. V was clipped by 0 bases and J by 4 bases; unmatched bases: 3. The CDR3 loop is CASSQDRDRVETQYF. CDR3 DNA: TGTGCCAGCAGCCAAGATAGGGACAGGGTAGAGACCCAGTACTTC.

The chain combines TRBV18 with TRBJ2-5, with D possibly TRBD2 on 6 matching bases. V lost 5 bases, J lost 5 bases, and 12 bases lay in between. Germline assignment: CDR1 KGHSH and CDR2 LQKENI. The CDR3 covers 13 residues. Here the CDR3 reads CASSMTSQETQYF. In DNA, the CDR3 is TGTGCCAGCTCAATGACTAGTCAGGAGACCCAGTACTTC.

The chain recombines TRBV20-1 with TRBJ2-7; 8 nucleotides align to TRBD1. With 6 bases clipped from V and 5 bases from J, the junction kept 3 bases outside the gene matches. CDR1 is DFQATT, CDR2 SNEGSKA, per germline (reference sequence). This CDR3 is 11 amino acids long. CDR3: CSASRGHEQYF. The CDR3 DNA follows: TGCAGTGCAAGCAGGGGGCACGAGCAGTACTTC.

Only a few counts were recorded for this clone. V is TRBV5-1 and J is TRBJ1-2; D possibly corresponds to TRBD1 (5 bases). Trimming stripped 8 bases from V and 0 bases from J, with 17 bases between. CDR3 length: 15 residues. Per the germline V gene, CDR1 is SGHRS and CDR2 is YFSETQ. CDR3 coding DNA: TGCGCCAGTCATAACCCGGGACTCACTAACTATGGCTACACCTTC. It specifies CASHNPGLTNYGYTF.

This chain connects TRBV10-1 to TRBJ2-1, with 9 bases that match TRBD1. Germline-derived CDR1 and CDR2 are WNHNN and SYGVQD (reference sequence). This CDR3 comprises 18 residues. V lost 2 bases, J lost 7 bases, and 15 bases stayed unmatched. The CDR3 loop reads CASSEATTVRDRENEQFF. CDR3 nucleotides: TGCGCCAGCAGTGAGGCGACAACAGTCCGGGACAGGGAGAATGAGCAGTTCTTC.

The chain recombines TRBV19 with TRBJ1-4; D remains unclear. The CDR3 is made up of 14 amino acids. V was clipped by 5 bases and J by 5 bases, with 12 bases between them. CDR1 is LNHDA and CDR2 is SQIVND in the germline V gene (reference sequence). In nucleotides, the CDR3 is TGTGCCAGTAGTGGTCGGAGATCAAATGAAAAACTGTTTTTT. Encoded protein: CASSGRRSNEKLFF.

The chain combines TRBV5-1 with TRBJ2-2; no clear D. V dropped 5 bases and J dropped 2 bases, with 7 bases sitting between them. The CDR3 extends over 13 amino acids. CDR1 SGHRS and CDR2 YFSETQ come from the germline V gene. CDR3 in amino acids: CASRTTNTGELFF. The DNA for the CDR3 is TGCGCCAGCAGAACTACCAACACCGGGGAGCTGTTTTTT.

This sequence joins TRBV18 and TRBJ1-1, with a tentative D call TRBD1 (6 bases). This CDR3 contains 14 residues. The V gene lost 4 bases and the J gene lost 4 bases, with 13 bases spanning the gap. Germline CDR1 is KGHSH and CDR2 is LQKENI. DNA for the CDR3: TGTGCCAGCTCACGCGACAGGCGGGCCACTGAAGCTTTCTTT. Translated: CASSRDRRATEAFF.

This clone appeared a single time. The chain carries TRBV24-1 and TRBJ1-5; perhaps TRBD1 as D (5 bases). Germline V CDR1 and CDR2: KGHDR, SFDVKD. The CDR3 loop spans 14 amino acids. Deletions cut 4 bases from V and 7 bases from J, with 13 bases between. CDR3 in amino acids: CATSEPGLEQPQHF. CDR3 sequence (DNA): TGTGCCACCAGTGAGCCAGGGTTGGAGCAGCCCCAGCATTTT.

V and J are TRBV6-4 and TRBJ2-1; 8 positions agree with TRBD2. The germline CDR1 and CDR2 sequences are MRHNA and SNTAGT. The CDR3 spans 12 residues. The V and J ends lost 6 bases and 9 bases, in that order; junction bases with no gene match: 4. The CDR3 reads CASSPGLGEQFF. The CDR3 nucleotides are TGTGCCAGCAGCCCGGGACTAGGTGAGCAGTTCTTC.

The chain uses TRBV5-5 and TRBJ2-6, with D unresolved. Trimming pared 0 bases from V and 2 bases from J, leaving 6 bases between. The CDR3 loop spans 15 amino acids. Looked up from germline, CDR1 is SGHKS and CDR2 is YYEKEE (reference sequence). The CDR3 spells CASSLAVTGANVLTF. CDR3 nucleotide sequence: TGTGCCAGCAGCTTGGCCGTAACTGGGGCCAACGTCCTGACTTTC.

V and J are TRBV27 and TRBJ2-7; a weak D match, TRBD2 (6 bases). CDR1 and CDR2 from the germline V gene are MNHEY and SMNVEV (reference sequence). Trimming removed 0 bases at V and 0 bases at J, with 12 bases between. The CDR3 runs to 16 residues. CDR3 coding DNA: TGTGCCAGCAGTTTATCTGGGACTTACTACTCCTACGAGCAGTACTTC. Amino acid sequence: CASSLSGTYYSYEQYF.

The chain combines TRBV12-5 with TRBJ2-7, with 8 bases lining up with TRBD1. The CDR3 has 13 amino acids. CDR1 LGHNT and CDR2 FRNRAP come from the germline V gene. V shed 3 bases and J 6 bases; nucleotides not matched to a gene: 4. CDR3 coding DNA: TGTGCTAGTGGTTTAGCAGGGGGCGGCGAGCAGTACTTC. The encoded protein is CASGLAGGGEQYF.

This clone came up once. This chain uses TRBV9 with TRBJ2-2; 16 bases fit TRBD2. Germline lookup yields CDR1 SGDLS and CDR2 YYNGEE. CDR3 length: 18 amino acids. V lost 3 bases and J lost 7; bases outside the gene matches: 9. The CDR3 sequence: CASSATGTSGRAGGELFF. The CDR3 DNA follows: TGTGCCAGCAGCGCCACCGGGACTAGCGGGAGGGCAGGCGGGGAGCTGTTTTTT.

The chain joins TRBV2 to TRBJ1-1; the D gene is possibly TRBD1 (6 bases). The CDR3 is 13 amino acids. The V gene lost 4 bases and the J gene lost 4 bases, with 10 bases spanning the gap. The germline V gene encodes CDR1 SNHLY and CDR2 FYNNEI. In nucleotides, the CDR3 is TGTGCCAGCAGTGGCGTAGGGGGCACTGAAGCTTTCTTT. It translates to CASSGVGGTEAFF.